Sequencing of this TCR beta chain was carried out in a study of blood T cell repertoires in COVID-19. Study-level background: Samples representing acute and convalescent COVID-19 were sourced from the United States, Italy and Spain. PBMCs, B-cell-depleted T cells, or T cells were the source of the cDNA or gDNA that made up the material.

This clone was detected only a few times. Per the study methods: Amplification from reference gene primers served as the basis for estimated nucleated cell counts. The method was immunoSEQ multiplex PCR; TCRdb's version includes in-frame clones alone and lacks a portion of them. D and trimming were read from the DNA, whereas the V and J calls and clone size are those reported in that table. Found here are hundreds of thousands of clones, around nine tenths of them singletons; the top ten hold 2.1%. V was clipped by 6 bases and J by 0 bases; unmatched bases: 7. The CDR3 runs 15 residues. The germline CDR1 and CDR2 sequences are LNHDA and SQIVND (reference sequence).

The source of this sequence is a woman aged 40 to 55 who had recovered from COVID-19. Sequenced: peripheral blood. V usage is TRBV19 and J usage is TRBJ1-2; TRBD1 matches 7 bases. The DNA for the CDR3 is TGTGCCAGTAGAGGTCGGGGACAGACTAACTATGGCTACACCTTC. Its protein is CASRGRGQTNYGYTF.